The TCR beta chain described here comes from a study of cytomegalovirus exposure and HLA in healthy donors. The table lists this clone with a count of one. The germline V gene has CDR1 SQVTM and CDR2 ANQGSEA. This CDR3 is built from 16 residues. Trimming took 7 bases from V and 5 from J; bases not matched to a gene: 11. PCR involved 60 Vbeta and 13 Jbeta primers. Profiled with immunoSEQ multiplex PCR; TCRdb holds only in-frame clones, not every one. The sample records around 150,000 clones, roughly 78% being singletons. This chain links TRBV29-1 with TRBJ2-1, with 13 nucleotides matching TRBD2. Sequencing used PBMCs. The sequence came from a man aged 35 to 55 in good health and CMV-seropositive. The CDR3 DNA reads as TGCAGCGAAAGCGGGACTAGCGGGGTTCGAAACAATGAGCAGTTCTTC. This encodes CSESGTSGVRNNEQFF.